The rows below give T cell receptor beta chains drawn from one sample of a study of blood T cell repertoires in COVID-19. Measured with immunoSEQ multiplex PCR; TCRdb has only the in-frame clones, and not every one. This table holds 95,000 to 150,000 clones, about 80% found once. Input material: peripheral blood. The receptors were gathered from a woman in her forties or fifties with acute or convalescent COVID-19. Each CDR3 is given with its conserved first and last residue. A D gene is named only where the DNA matches it firmly. Size is omitted from some rows. Given values are once, few, many or a class for expanded clones.

CDR3nt: TGTGCCAGTAGTTTACAGGGGGCCAACGTCCTGACTTTC; CDR3aa: CASSLQGANVLTF; v_gene: TRBV19; abundance: .; d_gene: .; j_gene: TRBJ2-6
CDR3nt: TGTGCCAGCAGTTACTCGTCCCCGGAGGACTATGGCTACACCTTC; CDR3aa: CASSYSSPEDYGYTF; v_gene: TRBV6-6; abundance: .; d_gene: .; j_gene: TRBJ1-2
CDR3nt: TGTGCCAGCAGCCATGGTGGCAGGTCCTACAATGAGCAGTTCTTC; CDR3aa: CASSHGGRSYNEQFF; v_gene: TRBV3-1/TRBV3-2; abundance: .; d_gene: .; j_gene: TRBJ2-1
CDR3nt: TGTGCCAGTGACACGGGACAGACAACCTACAATGAGCAGTTCTTC; CDR3aa: CASDTGQTTYNEQFF; v_gene: TRBV2; abundance: .; d_gene: TRBD1; j_gene: TRBJ2-1
CDR3nt: TGTGCCAGTAGCCCCCCCGGGACAGGGTTCGGAAACACCATATATTTT; CDR3aa: CASSPPGTGFGNTIYF; v_gene: TRBV19; abundance: .; d_gene: TRBD1; j_gene: TRBJ1-3
CDR3nt: TGTGCCATTAGCGGGGGGGAGACTCAGTACTTC; CDR3aa: CAISGGETQYF; v_gene: TRBV10-3; abundance: .; d_gene: TRBD2; j_gene: TRBJ2-5
CDR3nt: TGTGCCAGCACCTCGGGTTCAACAGGGCCCACTGAAGCTTTCTTT; CDR3aa: CASTSGSTGPTEAFF; v_gene: TRBV28; abundance: .; d_gene: .; j_gene: TRBJ1-1
CDR3nt: TGCGCCAGCAGCCAAAACAGGGATCTTCGAGAAAAACTGTTTTTT; CDR3aa: CASSQNRDLREKLFF; v_gene: TRBV4-1; abundance: .; d_gene: .; j_gene: TRBJ1-4
CDR3nt: TGTGCCAGCAGGAGGGGACTAGCGGGAGAAAGCGAGCAGTACTTC; CDR3aa: CASRRGLAGESEQYF; v_gene: TRBV3-1/TRBV3-2; abundance: .; d_gene: TRBD2; j_gene: TRBJ2-7
CDR3nt: TGTGCCAGCAGTGAAGGGAGTTCTACAGATACGCAGTATTTT; CDR3aa: CASSEGSSTDTQYF; v_gene: TRBV2; abundance: .; d_gene: .; j_gene: TRBJ2-3
CDR3nt: TGTGCCGGAAGTCGGGGTAACACCGGGGAGCTGTTTTTT; CDR3aa: CAGSRGNTGELFF; v_gene: TRBV19; abundance: once; d_gene: .; j_gene: TRBJ2-2
CDR3nt: TGTGCCAGCAGAATTTCCTCGGGCACTGAAGCTTTCTTT; CDR3aa: CASRISSGTEAFF; v_gene: TRBV6-5; abundance: .; d_gene: .; j_gene: TRBJ1-1
CDR3nt: TGTGCCAGCAGCTCCTCAGGGGCTGAAAAACTGTTTTTT; CDR3aa: CASSSSGAEKLFF; v_gene: TRBV7-9; abundance: once; d_gene: .; j_gene: TRBJ1-4
CDR3nt: TGCGCCAGCAGCTTACAGGGGGCTCAAGACGAGCAGTACTTC; CDR3aa: CASSLQGAQDEQYF; v_gene: TRBV5-1; abundance: .; d_gene: TRBD1; j_gene: TRBJ2-7
CDR3nt: TGTGCCAGCTCCGGAGACGTTAACTATGGCTACACCTTC; CDR3aa: CASSGDVNYGYTF; v_gene: TRBV18; abundance: .; d_gene: .; j_gene: TRBJ1-2
CDR3nt: TGTGCCACCAGCAGGACTAGCGTGTACGAGCAGTACTTC; CDR3aa: CATSRTSVYEQYF; v_gene: TRBV15; abundance: .; d_gene: TRBD2; j_gene: TRBJ2-7
CDR3nt: TGCGCCAGCAGCCAAACAGGGGGTAGCAATCAGCCCCAGCATTTT; CDR3aa: CASSQTGGSNQPQHF; v_gene: TRBV4-1; abundance: .; d_gene: TRBD1; j_gene: TRBJ1-5
CDR3nt: TGCGCCAGCAGCCCGAGGGGACAGGGTGAAGCTTTCTTT; CDR3aa: CASSPRGQGEAFF; v_gene: TRBV5-1; abundance: .; d_gene: TRBD1; j_gene: TRBJ1-1
CDR3nt: TGCAGCGTTGGCGGACTAGCGGGTTGGTCGGATACGAGGGATTTT; CDR3aa: CSVGGLAGWSDTRDF; v_gene: TRBV29-1; abundance: .; d_gene: TRBD2; j_gene: TRBJ2-3
CDR3nt: TGTGCCAGTAGTATGGTCACCACCGGGACAGGGCTCATGAACACTGAAGCTTTCTTT; CDR3aa: CASSMVTTGTGLMNTEAFF; v_gene: TRBV19; abundance: .; d_gene: TRBD1; j_gene: TRBJ1-1
CDR3nt: TGTGCCAGCAGCTGGGACATTTATGGCTACACCTTC; CDR3aa: CASSWDIYGYTF; v_gene: TRBV7-9; abundance: few; d_gene: .; j_gene: TRBJ1-2
CDR3nt: TGTGCCAGCAGTTACTCGATTTCGCGGACTGAAGCTTTCTTT; CDR3aa: CASSYSISRTEAFF; v_gene: TRBV6-6; abundance: .; d_gene: .; j_gene: TRBJ1-1
CDR3nt: TGTGCCAGCAGTACTAGCGGACCATACGAGCAGTACTTC; CDR3aa: CASSTSGPYEQYF; v_gene: TRBV6-5; abundance: .; d_gene: TRBD2; j_gene: TRBJ2-7
CDR3nt: TGCGCCAGCAGCTTTGACAGTTCCTATGGCTACACCTTC; CDR3aa: CASSFDSSYGYTF; v_gene: TRBV5-1; abundance: .; d_gene: .; j_gene: TRBJ1-2
CDR3nt: TGCGCCAGCAGCCTGACCGCTAGCGGCCCTGGTCGCCGGGCCAACGTCCTGACTTTC; CDR3aa: CASSLTASGPGRRANVLTF; v_gene: TRBV5-1; abundance: .; d_gene: TRBD2; j_gene: TRBJ2-6
CDR3nt: TGTGCCAGCAGGCCCGGGACTAGCGGGGCAGCGCGGGAGCAGTTCTTC; CDR3aa: CASRPGTSGAAREQFF; v_gene: TRBV5-4; abundance: .; d_gene: TRBD2; j_gene: TRBJ2-1